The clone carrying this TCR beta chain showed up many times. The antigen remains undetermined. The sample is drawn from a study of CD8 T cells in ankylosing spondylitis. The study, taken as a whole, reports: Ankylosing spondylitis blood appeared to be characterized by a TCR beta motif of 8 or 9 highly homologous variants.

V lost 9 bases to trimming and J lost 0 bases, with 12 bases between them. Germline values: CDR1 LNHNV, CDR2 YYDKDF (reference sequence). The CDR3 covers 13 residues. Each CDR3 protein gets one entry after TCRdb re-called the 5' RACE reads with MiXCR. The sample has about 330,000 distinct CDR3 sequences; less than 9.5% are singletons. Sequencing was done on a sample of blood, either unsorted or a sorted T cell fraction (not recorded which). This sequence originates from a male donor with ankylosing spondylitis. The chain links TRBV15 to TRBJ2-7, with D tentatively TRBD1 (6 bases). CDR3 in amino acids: CATMDRNSYEQYF. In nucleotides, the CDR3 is TGTGCCACGATGGACAGAAACTCCTACGAGCAGTACTTC.